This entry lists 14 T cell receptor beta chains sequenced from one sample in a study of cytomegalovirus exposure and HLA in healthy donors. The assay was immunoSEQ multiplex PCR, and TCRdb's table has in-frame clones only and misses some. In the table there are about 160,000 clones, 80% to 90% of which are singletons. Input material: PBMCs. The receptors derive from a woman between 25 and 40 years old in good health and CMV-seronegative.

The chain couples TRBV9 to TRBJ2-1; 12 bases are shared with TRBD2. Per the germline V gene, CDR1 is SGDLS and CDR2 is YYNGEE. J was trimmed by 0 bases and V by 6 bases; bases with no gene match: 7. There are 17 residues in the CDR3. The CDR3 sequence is CASTRLAGVSSYNEQFF. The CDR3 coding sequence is TGTGCCAGCACGAGACTAGCGGGGGTTAGCTCCTACAATGAGCAGTTCTTC.

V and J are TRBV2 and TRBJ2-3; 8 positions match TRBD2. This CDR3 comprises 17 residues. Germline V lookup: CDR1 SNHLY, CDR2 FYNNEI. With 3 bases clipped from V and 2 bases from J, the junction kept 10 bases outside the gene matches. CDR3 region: CASSDISGLDLTDTQYF. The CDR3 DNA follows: TGTGCCAGCAGTGATATATCGGGACTAGACCTCACAGATACGCAGTATTTT.

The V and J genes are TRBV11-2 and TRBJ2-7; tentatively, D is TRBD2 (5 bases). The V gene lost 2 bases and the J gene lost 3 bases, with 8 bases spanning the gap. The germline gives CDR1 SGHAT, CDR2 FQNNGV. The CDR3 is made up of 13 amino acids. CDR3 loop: CASSLSGSYEQYF. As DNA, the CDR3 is TGTGCCAGCAGCTTAAGCGGCAGCTACGAGCAGTACTTC.

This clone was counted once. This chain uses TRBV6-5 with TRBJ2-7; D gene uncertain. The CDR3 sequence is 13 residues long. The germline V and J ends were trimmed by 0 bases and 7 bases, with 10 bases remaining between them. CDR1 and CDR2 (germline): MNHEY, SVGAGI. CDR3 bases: TGTGCCAGCAGTTACTCTTCGAATTGGGAGCAGTACTTC. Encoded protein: CASSYSSNWEQYF.

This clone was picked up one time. The CDR3 DNA reads TGCGCCAGCAGCCACGAAAGGGGAGTTACCGTGGTGAACACCGGGGAGCTGTTTTTT. Its translation is CASSHERGVTVVNTGELFF. The chain couples TRBV5-1 to TRBJ2-2; TRBD1 or TRBD2 may be the D gene (5 bases each). Germline CDR1 reads SGHRS; CDR2 reads YFSETQ. Trimming took 4 bases from V and 1 from J, leaving 23 bases between them. The CDR3 is 19 amino acids.

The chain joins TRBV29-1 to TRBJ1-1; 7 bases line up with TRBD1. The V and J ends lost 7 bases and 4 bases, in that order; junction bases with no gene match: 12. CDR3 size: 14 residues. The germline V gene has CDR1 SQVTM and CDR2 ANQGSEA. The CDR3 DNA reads TGCAGCGGCACCGGAGCGAGACAGGGCACTGAAGCTTTCTTT. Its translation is CSGTGARQGTEAFF.

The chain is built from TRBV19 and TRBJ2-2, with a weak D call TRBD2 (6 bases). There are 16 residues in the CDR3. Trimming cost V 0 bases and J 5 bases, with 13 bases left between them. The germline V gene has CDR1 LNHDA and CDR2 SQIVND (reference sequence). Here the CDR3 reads CASSIELAGPTGELFF. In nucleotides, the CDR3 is TGTGCCAGTAGTATAGAGCTTGCGGGGCCGACCGGGGAGCTGTTTTTT.

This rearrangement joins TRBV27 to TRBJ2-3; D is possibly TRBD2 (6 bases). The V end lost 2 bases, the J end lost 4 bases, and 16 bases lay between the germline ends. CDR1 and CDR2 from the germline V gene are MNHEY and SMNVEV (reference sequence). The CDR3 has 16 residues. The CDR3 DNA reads TGTGCCAGCAGTTTACACGCCCGGGGAGGCGCAGATACGCAGTATTTT. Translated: CASSLHARGGADTQYF.

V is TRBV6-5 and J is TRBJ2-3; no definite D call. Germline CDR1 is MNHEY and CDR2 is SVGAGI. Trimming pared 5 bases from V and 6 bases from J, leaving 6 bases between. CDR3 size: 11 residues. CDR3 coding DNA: TGTGCCAGCAGTCAGAGGGATACGCAGTATTTT. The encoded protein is CASSQRDTQYF.

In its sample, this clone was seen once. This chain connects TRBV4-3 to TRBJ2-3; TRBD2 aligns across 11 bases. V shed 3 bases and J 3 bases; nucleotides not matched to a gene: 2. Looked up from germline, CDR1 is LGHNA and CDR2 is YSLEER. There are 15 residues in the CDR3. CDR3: CASSHRTSGTDTQYF. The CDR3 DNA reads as TGCGCCAGCAGCCATAGGACTAGCGGGACAGATACGCAGTATTTT.

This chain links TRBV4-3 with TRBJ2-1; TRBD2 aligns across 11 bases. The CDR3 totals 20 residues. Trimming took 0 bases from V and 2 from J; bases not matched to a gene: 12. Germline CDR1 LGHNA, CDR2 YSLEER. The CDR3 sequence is CASSQDSVSGGVEPYNEQFF. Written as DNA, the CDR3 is TGCGCCAGCAGCCAAGATTCGGTTAGCGGGGGGGTTGAACCCTACAATGAGCAGTTCTTC.

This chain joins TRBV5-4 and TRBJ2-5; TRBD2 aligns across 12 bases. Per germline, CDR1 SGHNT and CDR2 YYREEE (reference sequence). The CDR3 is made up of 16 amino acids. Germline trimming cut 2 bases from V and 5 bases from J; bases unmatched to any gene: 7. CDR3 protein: CASSFPTSGGPETQYF. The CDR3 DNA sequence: TGTGCCAGCAGCTTCCCGACTAGCGGGGGACCTGAGACCCAGTACTTC.

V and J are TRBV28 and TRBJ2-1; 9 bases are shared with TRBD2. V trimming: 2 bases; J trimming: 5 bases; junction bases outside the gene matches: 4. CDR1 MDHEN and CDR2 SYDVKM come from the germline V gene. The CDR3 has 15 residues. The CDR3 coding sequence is TGTGCCAGCAGTTTAGTGCTAGCGGGAAACAATGAGCAGTTCTTC. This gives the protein CASSLVLAGNNEQFF.

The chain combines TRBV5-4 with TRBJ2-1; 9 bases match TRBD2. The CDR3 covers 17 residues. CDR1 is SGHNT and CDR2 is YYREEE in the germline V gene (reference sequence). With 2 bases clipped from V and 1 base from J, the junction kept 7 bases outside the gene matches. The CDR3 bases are TGTGCCAGCAGCTTTGGGCTAGCGGGGCAGTCCTACAATGAGCAGTTCTTC. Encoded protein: CASSFGLAGQSYNEQFF.